This TCR beta chain emerged from a study of blood T cell repertoires in COVID-19 (dated by TCRdb to 2018 to 2021). Describing the broader study: Samples from collaborators originated in the United States, Italy and Spain and spanned both the acute and convalescent phases of COVID-19. The repertoires were released in a freely available public database meant as a resource for research on the immune response to SARS-CoV-2. The samples were drawn from the first 160 participants of the ongoing ImmuneRACE study and from 1,254 subjects provided by 6 global collaborators. A de-identified subject ID, COVID-19 status, age in years and sex were almost always included in the sample metadata. Where available, HLA class I and class II types were taken from metadata supplied by the sample provider and were not determined by assay-based typing. The dataset comprised deeply sampled blood TCRbeta repertoires from subjects exposed to, actively infected with, or recovered from COVID-19. The material from the prospective study consisted of cDNA or gDNA derived from T cells, B-cell-depleted T cells, or PBMCs.

About this clone itself: The specificity of this receptor is unknown. No base qualities exist here, and no much larger clone lies one base off it.

Each collaborating institution followed its own protocols to collect whole blood in K2EDTA tubes. Collaborator samples were shipped for TCRbeta analysis as frozen whole blood, isolated PBMCs, or DNA extracted from either sample type. On the study overall, not on this receptor specifically: The amount of clinical and demographic metadata varied by source and participant and was provided uncurated.

The germline V gene (reference sequence) provides CDR1 LNHDA and CDR2 SQIVND. V and J lose 7 bases and 1 base, and a span of 11 bases separates them. The CDR3 starts with the cysteine, ends with the phenylalanine, and has 15 residues. Here the CDR3 DNA is all that survives: 45 bases in frame from base 1. The immunoSEQ Assay, a bias-controlled multiplex PCR, was used to amplify TCRbeta CDR3 regions from genomic DNA. The authors processed their data as follows. The number of nucleated cells in each sample was estimated from the amplification of reference gene primers within the assay. Sequence reads were collapsed and filtered to measure the absolute abundance of every unique TCRbeta CDR3 rearrangement. For each sample, productive Simpson clonality was calculated by taking the square root of Simpson's diversity index across productive rearrangements. TCRdb carries this immuneACCESS record with in-frame sequences only. Its versions omit some clonotypes, under half of them owing to an unresolved V gene in the studies checked, with the rest unexplained. That table supplies the V and J calls and clone size; D and trimming were determined from the DNA. Across this sample there are about 250,000 clones, with 80% to 90% seen only once. Of the sample, over 1.1% falls within the top ten clones.

Rearrangement joined TRBV19 to TRBJ2-6; TRBD1 is perhaps the D gene, given 6 matching bases. Sequenced: peripheral blood. This receptor was taken from a man at least 80 years old with acute or convalescent COVID-19. The DNA sequence is given as TGTGCCAGTAAACCAGACAGGTCTGGGGCCAACGTCCTGACTTTC. This translates into CASKPDRSGANVLTF.